This paragraph covers one TCR beta chain sequence. Antigen unknown. PCR primers comprised 60 Vbeta and 13 Jbeta primers. Generated by immunoSEQ multiplex PCR, the TCRdb table keeps only in-frame clones and is missing some. The sample lists some 150,000 clones; 75% to 90% were seen once. CDR3 length: 15 residues. Germline V gives CDR1 KGHSH, CDR2 LQKENI. The trim removed 6 bases at V and 0 bases at J, leaving 5 bases unmatched. This sample is drawn from a study of cytomegalovirus exposure and HLA in healthy donors. Whole-study findings and limits: Confirmation in vitro established that a few CMV-associated chains were specific for CMV antigens.

Donors were ostensibly healthy at sampling, although undocumented immune exposures were probable. The chain couples TRBV18 to TRBJ1-3; 7 bases line up with TRBD1. The specimen was PBMCs. This clonotype originated in a woman aged 25 to 39 in good health and CMV-seronegative. The CDR3 sequence is CASSTDRVSGNTIYF. The CDR3 DNA follows: TGTGCCAGCTCGACCGACAGGGTCTCTGGAAACACCATATATTTT. Complete variable domain (other parts from reference TRBV18 and TRBJ1-3): NAGVMQNPRHLVRRRGQEARLRCSPMKGHSHVYWYRQLPEEGLKFMVYLQKENIIDESGMPKERFSAEFPKEGPSILRIQQVVRGDSAAYFCASSTDRVSGNTIYFGEGSWLTVV.